The 21 T cell receptor beta chains listed next were all sequenced from one sample in a study of blood T cell repertoires in COVID-19. Sequencing used immunoSEQ multiplex PCR; TCRdb keeps in-frame clones, though not all of them. The repertoire includes 200,000 to 250,000 clones, 70% to 85% of them detected once, and under 2% sits in the top ten. Sequenced material: PBMCs or T cells enriched from blood (not recorded which). The receptors originated from a man in his sixties who had recovered from COVID-19.

The V gene is TRBV27, the J gene TRBJ2-7; no clear D gene. V was pared by 6 bases and J by 2 bases, with 11 bases between. The germline gives CDR1 MNHEY, CDR2 SMNVEV (reference sequence). The CDR3 length is 13 residues. The CDR3 loop is CASSWAPAYEQYF. The CDR3 nucleotides are TGTGCCAGCAGCTGGGCCCCAGCCTACGAGCAGTACTTC.

The rearrangement links TRBV29-1 to TRBJ1-4, with no clear D. Trimming took off 4 bases at V and 11 bases at J, with 17 bases between the two ends. From germline, CDR1 is SQVTM and CDR2 ANQGSEA. CDR3 length equals 13 residues. CDR3 region: CSVVGRISDKLFF. The CDR3 DNA sequence: TGCAGCGTTGTAGGCAGGATTTCAGACAAACTGTTTTTT.

The chain combines TRBV5-6 with TRBJ2-5; the match to TRBD1 covers 7 bases. This CDR3 has 16 residues. After removal of 3 bases from V and 5 bases from J, the junction contained 13 bases not matched to a gene. Germline V gene lookup returns CDR1 SGHDT and CDR2 YYEEEE. Here the CDR3 reads CASSSDPTGSVETQYF. CDR3 DNA: TGTGCCAGCAGCTCGGATCCGACAGGGTCGGTGGAGACCCAGTACTTC. Filled out from reference TRBV5-6 and TRBJ2-5, the complete variable domain reads DAGVTQSPTHLIKTRGQQVTLRCSPKSGHDTVSWYQQALGQGPQFIFQYYEEEERQRGNFPDRFSGHQFPNYSSELNVNALLLGDSALYLCASSSDPTGSVETQYFGPGTRLLVL.

This clone was seen just once. The rearrangement links TRBV7-8 to TRBJ2-2, with TRBD1 matching 7 bases. The CDR3 has 16 residues. The trim removed 4 bases at V and 7 bases at J, leaving 12 bases unmatched. Germline-derived CDR1 and CDR2 are SGHVS and FQNEAQ. CDR3 sequence: CASSSLPGQLNGELFF. The CDR3 nucleotides are TGTGCCAGCAGCTCCCTCCCGGGACAGCTAAACGGGGAGCTGTTTTTT.

The rearrangement links TRBV7-2 to TRBJ1-5; 9 bases line up with TRBD1. The CDR3 length is 14 residues. Per the germline V gene, CDR1 is SGHTA and CDR2 is FQGNSA. Unmatched junction bases numbered 3, after V lost 3 bases and J lost 6 bases. The CDR3 loop reads CASSLDRGTQPQHF. CDR3 DNA: TGTGCCAGCAGCTTGGACAGGGGAACTCAGCCCCAGCATTTT.

This clone was seen only once. The J gene is TRBJ2-7, the V gene TRBV10-2; D not resolved. V lost 2 bases and J lost 3, with 8 bases in between. Germline CDR1 WSHSY, CDR2 SAAADI. The CDR3 is 13 amino acids. The CDR3 loop reads CASSEARSYEQYF. The CDR3 nucleotides are TGCGCCAGCAGTGAGGCCCGTAGCTACGAGCAGTACTTC.

The V gene is TRBV18, the J gene TRBJ1-2; D perhaps matches TRBD1 (6 bases). Germline CDR1 and CDR2: KGHSH and LQKENI. The CDR3 loop spans 15 amino acids. Trimming pared 5 bases from V and 4 bases from J, leaving 17 bases between. In nucleotides, the CDR3 is TGTGCCAGCTCAGCCCAGGGGCAGGGGACCTATGGCTACACCTTC. Its protein is CASSAQGQGTYGYTF.

The chain carries TRBV11-3 and TRBJ2-7; 7 bases fit TRBD2. The CDR3 has 17 amino acids. V dropped 4 bases and J dropped 0; count of bases not matched to a gene: 12. The germline V gene encodes CDR1 SGHNT and CDR2 YENEEA. DNA of the CDR3: TGTGCCAGCAGCTCCACCCCGGCCGGCGGGAGCTCCTACGAGCAGTACTTC. Encoded protein: CASSSTPAGGSSYEQYF.

This chain connects TRBV6-2 or TRBV6-3 to TRBJ2-3; the D gene is possibly TRBD2 (7 bases). Trimming cost V 6 bases and J 10 bases, with 29 bases left between them. Germline lookup yields CDR1 MNHEY and CDR2 SVGEGT. CDR3 length: 17 residues. This chain's CDR3 is CASSRRDYQGGRGSQYF. CDR3 nucleotides: TGTGCCAGCAGCCGCCGGGACTACCAAGGGGGACGCGGGTCGCAGTATTTT.

V is TRBV19 and J is TRBJ1-2; 7 bases are a match to TRBD1. The germline CDR1 and CDR2 sequences are LNHDA and SQIVND (reference sequence). The V segment lost 6 bases and the J segment 0 bases; nucleotides outside the gene matches: 7. The CDR3 spans 15 residues. The chain's CDR3 is CASRNTGTANYGYTF. CDR3 bases: TGTGCCAGTAGAAACACCGGGACAGCTAACTATGGCTACACCTTC.

This sequence joins TRBV7-9 and TRBJ1-4; D call uncertain. Per the germline V gene, CDR1 is SEHNR and CDR2 is FQNEAQ (reference sequence). The CDR3 runs to 14 residues. The V gene lost 8 bases and the J gene lost 0 bases, with 10 bases spanning the gap. The CDR3 region has the DNA TGTGCCAGCGCCGTCAGTGCAACTAATGAAAAACTGTTTTTT. It is translated as CASAVSATNEKLFF.

The chain recombines TRBV6-5 with TRBJ1-1; D uncertain. Germline CDR1 MNHEY, CDR2 SVGAGI. CDR3 length: 14 residues. V was clipped by 4 bases and J by 1 base, with 10 bases between them. The CDR3 DNA sequence: TGTGCCAGCAGTTTTTTACCGAGGAACACTGAAGCTTTCTTT. Translating gives CASSFLPRNTEAFF.

The chain joins TRBV10-2 to TRBJ1-1; D call uncertain. V was pared by 3 bases and J by 2 bases, with 13 bases between. The germline gives CDR1 WSHSY, CDR2 SAAADI. This CDR3 has 15 residues. CDR3 DNA sequence: TGCGCCAGCAGTGACCACACACGCCGAAACACTGAAGCTTTCTTT. This encodes CASSDHTRRNTEAFF.

This rearrangement joins TRBV11-2 to TRBJ1-4; the D is unclear. Germline CDR1 SGHAT, CDR2 FQNNGV. Trimming stripped 1 base from V and 5 bases from J, with 8 bases between. This CDR3 has 14 amino acids. The CDR3, as DNA: TGTGCCAGCAGCTTAGGACATGGAAATGAAAAACTGTTTTTT. Translating it yields CASSLGHGNEKLFF.

The chain carries TRBV5-1 and TRBJ1-1; 8 bases are a match to TRBD1. V dropped 4 bases and J dropped 0; count of bases not matched to a gene: 8. This CDR3 has 16 residues. Germline loops: CDR1 SGHRS, CDR2 YFSETQ. As DNA, the CDR3 is TGCGCCAGCAGCCCAGGGACAGGAGTTATGAACACTGAAGCTTTCTTT. This sequence encodes CASSPGTGVMNTEAFF.

The genes are TRBV10-3 and TRBJ1-1; TRBD1 might be the D (6 bases). This CDR3 comprises 15 residues. The V gene lost 0 bases and the J gene lost 5 bases, with 13 bases spanning the gap. Germline CDR1 ENHRY, CDR2 SYGVKD. The CDR3 bases are TGTGCCATCAGTGAGTCCTGGGGGCGAGGAACTGAAGCTTTCTTT. Residues: CAISESWGRGTEAFF.

The genes are TRBV5-4 and TRBJ2-5, with D maybe TRBD2 (6 bases). Trimming stripped 3 bases from V and 1 base from J, with 10 bases between. Germline CDR1 SGHNT, CDR2 YYREEE (reference sequence). The CDR3 totals 14 residues. The CDR3 DNA follows: TGTGCCAGCAGCTCGGGAGTTATCCAAGAGACCCAGTACTTC. Translating gives CASSSGVIQETQYF.

The chain joins TRBV3-1 (or the pseudogene TRBV3-2) to TRBJ2-1; 8 positions match TRBD1. The germline V gene has CDR1 LGHDT and CDR2 YNNKEL (reference sequence). The CDR3 covers 18 residues. Losses at the gene ends were 1 base for V and 6 bases for J; bases not matched to a gene: 14. The CDR3 sequence: CASSQASVRTGRINEQFF. The CDR3 DNA reads TGTGCCAGCAGCCAAGCCTCTGTAAGGACAGGGCGGATCAATGAGCAGTTCTTC.

The chain joins TRBV12-3 or TRBV12-4 to TRBJ1-5, with D possibly matching TRBD1 (5 bases). V shed 8 bases and J shed 5 bases, with 13 bases lying between them. This CDR3 has 13 amino acids. CDR3 residues: CASRDRRDQPQHF. The CDR3 region has the DNA TGTGCCAGCCGGGACCGGAGGGATCAGCCCCAGCATTTT.

This sequence joins TRBV10-3 and TRBJ2-7; D perhaps matches TRBD1 (6 bases). Looked up from germline, CDR1 is ENHRY and CDR2 is SYGVKD. CDR3 length equals 13 residues. Trimming removed 8 bases at V and 0 bases at J, with 11 bases between. The CDR3 protein is CAIGGGGSYEQYF. DNA for the CDR3: TGTGCCATCGGGGGCGGTGGCTCCTACGAGCAGTACTTC.

This clone was recorded once. This chain links TRBV15 with TRBJ1-2, with a tentative D call TRBD1 (5 bases). CDR1 is LNHNV, CDR2 YYDKDF, per germline (reference sequence). V was pared by 0 bases and J by 4 bases, with 12 bases between. The CDR3 runs 15 residues. CDR3 DNA sequence: TGTGCCACCAGCAGAGATTTGCAGGGTAGCTATGGCTACACCTTC. This codes for CATSRDLQGSYGYTF.